This T cell receptor (beta chain) was retrieved from a study of T cells after yellow fever vaccination. The germline gives CDR1 SGHTA, CDR2 FQGTGA. The CDR3 contains 15 residues. Trimming removed 8 bases from V and 4 bases from J; junction bases left unmatched: 8. Via MiXCR, TCRdb re-called the 5' RACE reads, giving one row per CDR3 protein. In the table there are fewer than 500,000 distinct CDR3 sequences, roughly 20% of which are singletons. The clonotype comes from a man aged 18 to 30 who received the YFV17D yellow fever vaccine. The chain links TRBV7-3 to TRBJ2-3, with 11 bases that match TRBD2. This material consisted of PBMCs, taken before the yellow fever booster vaccination. The CDR3 coding sequence is TGTGCCAGCTCCACTAGCGGGGGATTTTCAGATACGCAGTATTTT. Amino acids: CASSTSGGFSDTQYF.